One TCR beta chain is described in this entry. V lost 3 bases, J lost 7 bases, and 16 bases lay in between. This CDR3 has 15 amino acids. Germline lookup yields CDR1 MNHEY and CDR2 SMNVEV (reference sequence). The data derive from a study of blood T cell repertoires in COVID-19. About the research overall: The study drew acute and convalescent COVID-19 samples from the United States, Italy and Spain. The analysed material was cDNA or gDNA that came from T cells, B-cell-depleted T cells, or PBMCs.

Profiling relied on immunoSEQ multiplex PCR, and the TCRdb table lists in-frame clones only, not all of them. Of roughly 150,000 clones in the sample, around 87% are singletons; the top ten hold around 5%. Sequencing was performed on peripheral blood. The chain links TRBV27 to TRBJ2-1, with D tentatively TRBD2 (5 bases). The source is a human donor in a cohort sampled during active COVID-19. The CDR3 DNA is TGTGCCAGCAGTTTGATACTAGGTGTCGGGAATGAGCAGTTCTTC. Translating it yields CASSLILGVGNEQFF.